This T cell receptor beta chain was identified in a study of T-cell reconstitution after alpha-beta-depleted transplantation in children. The library targeted TCRbeta and was prepared with unique molecular identifiers. MiXCR, applied by TCRdb to the PCR reads, yields one record per CDR3 protein. The sample contains under 750,000 distinct CDR3 sequences, about 23% of which appear only once. The TCR originated in a boy in the first two years of life who had a stem cell transplant for acute myeloid leukemia, so the T cells may come from the graft donor. Specimen: PBMCs, mostly from graft donor cells, collected 360 days after TCRalphabeta/CD19-depleted stem cell transplant.

The CDR3 bases are TGCGCCAGCAGTGAGGAGGTTTTAGGGGGCCGCACAGATACGCAGTATTTT. Its protein is CASSEEVLGGRTDTQYF. The chain employs TRBV10-2 and TRBJ2-3; 7 bases match TRBD1. The CDR3 has 17 amino acids. Germline V CDR1 and CDR2: WSHSY, SAAADI. V trimming: 2 bases; J trimming: 1 base; junction bases outside the gene matches: 9.